This T cell receptor (beta chain) was sequenced in a study of blood T cell repertoires in COVID-19. The repertoire was sequenced with immunoSEQ multiplex PCR; TCRdb's copy has only in-frame clones and lacks some. The table records 250,000 to 300,000 clones, around 89% of them present only once. Per germline, CDR1 MRHNA and CDR2 SNTAGT. J was trimmed by 5 bases and V by 2 bases; bases with no gene match: 24. The CDR3 covers 21 residues. This clonotype was sampled from a middle-aged man who had recovered from COVID-19. Sequenced material: PBMCs or T cells enriched from blood (not recorded which). This chain uses TRBV6-4 with TRBJ2-1, with 7 bases matching TRBD2. Here the CDR3 reads CASSDPLARDYLLGQNNEQFF. The CDR3 coding sequence is TGTGCCAGCAGTGACCCCCTGGCTCGGGACTACCTTCTAGGTCAAAACAATGAGCAGTTCTTC.